This TCR beta chain was captured by sequencing in a study of cytomegalovirus exposure and HLA in healthy donors (dated by TCRdb to about 2017). With regard to the full study: According to a later analysis, the 120 validation repertoires were produced on the same platform as the roughly 600 repertoires of the first cohort. The study combined high-throughput TCR immunosequencing, statistical association of individual TCRs with disease status, and machine learning to predict cytomegalovirus infection status. The study aimed to test whether signatures of past pathogen exposure could be identified by cataloging public T cell receptors. Besides the first cohort of about 730 subjects, a separate validation cohort made up of 95 to 150 different subjects was used. Summary of the overall study and its limitations: Cytomegalovirus status was reported to be diagnosed by the classifier with high specificity and sensitivity in both the original and validation cohorts. A later analysis found that TCRs clustered in the first cohort also tended to co-occur in the roughly 120 validation repertoires, with more than 90% of cluster scores above 0. All 120 or so repertoires were used to score co-occurrence in the validation cohort in a later analysis, because that analysis had no HLA typing for the cohort. A few of the identified cytomegalovirus-associated TCR beta chains were confirmed in vitro to be specific for cytomegalovirus antigens. A total of about 180 TCR beta chains were listed by the study as associated with cytomegalovirus. Most TCR sequences were observed very rarely across donors, whereas some public TCRs were present in many individuals. The authors suggested that the approach could potentially be generalized to other disease states and immunological phenotypes.

Separate from the approximately 700-subject first cohort, the validation cohort of roughly 130 subjects was the group to which the donors belonged. Comments on this clone: The antigen it binds to is not known. Base qualities are missing; no much larger clone stands one base away.

Per the germline V gene, KGHSH is the CDR1 and LQKENI is the CDR2. The CDR3 holds 12 amino acids from the cysteine to the phenylalanine. The kept DNA is CDR3 alone, 36 bases in frame from the first base. The germline V and J ends show losses of 5 bases and 12 bases respectively, and no gene match explains 6 bases of the junction. The library was prepared using the immunoSEQ multiplex PCR assay. For the original study's pipeline: To diagnose cytomegalovirus status from the catalog of TCR beta chain sequences, a statistical classification framework was built. TCRdb stores this immuneACCESS table with in-frame sequences only. Part of the clones is absent; in the studies checked, under half of the shortfall reflects unresolved V genes, and no reason is known for the rest. The V and J calls and clone size are taken from that table; D and trimming were inferred from the DNA. The sample table lists roughly 110,000 clones, less than 90% of them with a count of one. The ten largest account for about 2% of the sample.

This chain is built from TRBV18 and TRBJ1-5; 8 bases in the junction line up with TRBD1. Sequencing input: PBMCs. This TCR was sampled from a woman aged 18-29 years in good health and CMV-seropositive. In nucleotide form, the sequence is TGTGCCAGCTCATCGGACAGGGCGCGCCAGCATTTT. This codes for CASSSDRARQHF.